This T cell receptor beta chain appears in the sequencing data of a study of cytomegalovirus exposure and HLA in healthy donors (dated by TCRdb to the late 2010s). Context from the whole study: According to an earlier analysis of 587 of the donors, 200 million or so T cells yielded some 110 million unique TCR beta sequences and about 280 Gb of sequence data. An early release that covered 640 HLA-typed donors contained around 300 gigabases of sequencing data and approximately 85 million unique TCR sequences. The genetic ancestry cluster associated with self-reported Caucasian donors included about four fifths of the 398 genotyped donors. The aim of the study was to test whether cataloging public T cell receptors could identify signatures of past pathogen exposure. The study profiled the T cell repertoires of hundreds of subjects by immunosequencing and related them to cytomegalovirus serostatus. Along with the roughly 670-subject first cohort, a separate validation cohort of around 120 different subjects was used. High-throughput TCR immunosequencing, statistical association of individual TCRs with disease status, and machine learning were combined to predict cytomegalovirus infection status. In a later analysis, previously published TCR beta repertoires from about 640 donors were re-analyzed and high-resolution HLA genotyping was added so that TCR occurrence patterns could be studied. In the later analysis, no new phenotypic data were used to find candidate immune exposures; instead, reliance was placed on TCR beta sequences and their occurrence across donors. In an earlier analysis of about 590 of the donors, high-throughput TCR beta sequencing was used to judge whether each TCR beta V gene segment behaved as functional or pseudogenic. Donor age, sex, ethnicity and CMV serostatus were compiled alongside the repertoire data. A later genetic analysis used genome-wide SNP genotypes for about 55% of the 666 donors, treating that subset as a discovery cohort. Every discovery cohort repertoire had been produced on one sequencing platform. HLA typing covered class I and class II loci at four-digit resolution. Typing coverage differed by locus: A, B, C, DRB1 and DQB1 were typed in about 620-640 donors, DQA1 in roughly 500, DPA1 in 600 to 610, and DPB1 in just under 480. A handful of DR-DQ haplotypes were handled as single units for association and clustering because linkage in the cohort was strong. Among about 360 genotyped donors of the cohort, an average of approximately 240,000 unique TCR beta nucleotide sequences were sequenced per donor, 15% to 20% of them non-productive.

The research as a whole found: The only immune exposure information available for the cohort was CMV serostatus. A later genetic analysis associated a missense DCLRE1C variant with V-gene and J-gene trimming of TCR beta chains, and an independent cohort replicated the association. Compared with the roughly 710-donor mean, donors in an Asian-associated ancestry cluster had fewer N-insertions in productive TCRs, according to a later genetic analysis. The classifier was reported to diagnose cytomegalovirus status with high specificity and sensitivity in both the original and validation cohorts. The authors suggested that the approach could potentially be extended to other disease states and immunological phenotypes. Because counts were too low, approximately 15 rarely observed V segments, including chromosome 9 orphons, were excluded from the earlier analysis of roughly 580 of the donors. Most TCR sequences were observed very rarely across donors, whereas some public TCRs were present in many individuals. According to a later analysis, TCR association rates differed among HLA loci, with DRB1 alleles showing the most associated TCRs and HLA-C alleles showing the fewest. In a later analysis, HLA-associated TCR beta chains were found to be more clonally expanded and to have lower generation probabilities than equally common non-associated chains. In an earlier analysis of around 500 of the donors, most TCR beta V segments appeared in productive rearrangements about 90% or about 30% of the time, broadly matching IMGT annotations. A further reported finding was that TCR beta sequences accurately predicted the HLA-A and HLA-B alleles for most subjects in the first cohort. Linkage disequilibrium might explain the correlated functional status among segregating V segments, but an unknown experimental factor could not be excluded. In a later analysis, several top co-occurrence clusters were reported to appear linked to parvovirus B19, influenza, CMV and Epstein-Barr virus. Specific HLA alleles were associated with over 15,000 TCR beta sequences at a false discovery rate of 0.05 in a later analysis. In vitro tests confirmed that a few of the cytomegalovirus-associated TCR beta chains recognize cytomegalovirus antigens. Presence/absence analyses assumed roughly uniform sequencing depth across donors, an assumption that may not hold. In this cohort, only TCR beta chains were sequenced, and detectable features were limited by the absence of alpha or paired-chain data. Because HLA typing was missing for some donors at each locus, association tests included only the typed subset. When HLA alleles, especially DR and DQ, strongly co-occurred, TCR associations were difficult to assign to individual alleles. Most CMV-associated TCR beta chains appeared to be HLA-restricted in a later analysis, and the HLA associations seemed to be driven largely by CMV exposure. A total of 164 TCR beta chains were listed by the study as associated with cytomegalovirus. The sequencing pipeline was judged likely to have produced a cluster of highly shared sequence variants as a technical artifact.

Receptor libraries were prepared by the immunoSEQ multiplex PCR assay. The multiplex PCR relied on a mix of 60 forward primers for TCR Vbeta segments and 13 reverse primers for TCR Jbeta segments. The CDR3 region of rearranged TCR beta genes was amplified from genomic DNA by a multiplex PCR assay. Amplified TCR beta libraries were sequenced as 87-base-pair reads on the Illumina HiSeq System. On the authors' methods: In a later analysis, approximately 74 million unique TCR beta chains were counted across the approximately 620 repertoires, and roughly 10 million of these chains were shared by at least two donors. A nearest-neighbor algorithm error-corrected the raw reads and collapsed the reads into unique sequences, merging closely related sequences to remove PCR and sequencing errors. V, D and J gene segments were assigned by aligning CDR3 sequences to IMGT reference sequences. For a sequence to be retained, at least a six-nucleotide match to both a V gene segment and a J gene segment was required. A rearrangement was called productive if the CDR3 had no stop codons and remained in frame with V and J, and every other rearrangement was called non-productive. Following IMGT convention, CDR3 was defined as the stretch from the second conserved V-encoded cysteine up to the conserved J-encoded phenylalanine. In an earlier analysis of approximately 590 of the donors, sequences lacking an unambiguous match to a single V gene segment were excluded. In an earlier analysis of several hundred of the donors, V segments were called functional above 56.7% productive rearrangements and were called segregating when the between-donor standard deviation exceeded 5%. To diagnose cytomegalovirus status from the catalog of TCR beta chain sequences, a statistical classification framework was built. In a later analysis, TCR nucleotide sequences were compared against IMGT/GENE-DB human TR gene sequences so that V and J genes could be assigned. In a later analysis, CDR3 sequences and most-parsimonious VDJ recombination scenarios were assigned using the TCRdist pipeline. In a later analysis, each TCR beta chain was defined by its CDR3 amino acid sequence together with its V-gene family, and reads lacking a unique V-gene family were excluded. A later analysis removed roughly 590 highly shared, low-generation-probability nucleotide sequences to deal with suspected cross-contamination and a sequencing artifact. In a later analysis, a clonal expansion index for each public chain was calculated from normalized within-repertoire ranks of inferred template counts. In a later analysis, generation probabilities were computed with a VDJ recombination model fitted to out-of-frame rearrangements, and the resulting probabilities were checked against IGoR. A later analysis scored TCR-TCR, TCR-HLA and TCR-CMV co-occurrence with hypergeometric tests, applying a repertoire-size bias correction to TCR pairs. False discovery rates were estimated in a later analysis by permuting HLA or CMV assignments 20 times. In a later analysis, co-occurring TCRs were grouped using DBSCAN, and TCRdist sequence similarity was added for clustering within HLA-allele-positive subsets. Repertoires with fewer than 30,000 or more than 120,000 public chains, plus five repertoires with anomalous nucleotide sharing, were excluded from co-occurrence clustering. Entries here come from immuneACCESS through TCRdb and include only in-frame sequences with V and J called. Some clones fail to appear in such tables; in the studies checked, an unresolved V gene covers under half of the shortfall, and the cause of the remainder is unknown. For V, J and clone size, that table is used; D and trimming come from the DNA. This sample has fewer than 200,000 clones in its table, and 70% to 85% of those were observed once. 2% to 2.5% of the sample is held by the ten biggest clonotypes.

As for this clone: What antigen it recognizes has not been identified. One base away there is no much larger clone; base qualities are not given.

The cohort consisted of more than 650 healthy bone marrow donors. Cohort members were all nominally healthy when sampled, although unrecorded immune exposures were likely present. The donor was CMV seronegative and belonged to the group of under 400 seronegative cohort members. Every donor gave a peripheral blood sample, and the peripheral blood mononuclear cells from that sample were used for TCR beta sequencing. The Qiagen DNeasy Blood Extraction Kit was used to extract genomic DNA from the blood cell samples. The sequencing input was PBMCs. This TCR was sampled from a man aged 35 to 55 in good health and CMV-seronegative.

The nucleotide sequence is given as TGTGCCAGCAGTTCCCCCGGACACTACGAGCAGTACTTC. Translated, it reads CASSSPGHYEQYF. The rearrangement joined TRBV6-5 to TRBJ2-7; the D segment could be TRBD1, given 5 matching bases. CDR1 MNHEY and CDR2 SVGAGI were looked up in the germline V gene. The CDR3 sequence holds 13 residues, the cysteine and phenylalanine included. Of the read, only the CDR3 DNA is kept; its 39 bases are in frame from base 1. V drops 4 bases and J drops 3 bases, leaving 10 bases in between.